The source of this T cell receptor (beta chain) is a study of T cell clonality in common variable immunodeficiency. Many counts were recorded for this clone. The antigen remains unidentified. The read ends 3 residues shy of where the CDR3 ends; the end is completed using the germline J gene. Trimming shortened V by 3 bases and J by 6 bases, and 14 bases separated the two germline ends. Germline V gene lookup returns CDR1 GTSNPN and CDR2 SVGIG (reference sequence). The CDR3 runs to 13 residues. TCRdb's copy holds only in-frame clones and misses some; the assay was immunoSEQ multiplex PCR. The specimen has approximately 40,000 clones, none found just once. Most patients and controls had Caucasian heritage. General observations from the study: Compared with healthy controls, CVID subjects showed increased TCRbeta clonality, mostly in about a third. What drives increased CVID clonality needs T cell subpopulation sequencing. Fewer TCRbeta clones were shared among CVID subjects than controls.

Input material: peripheral blood mononuclear cells. This receptor was obtained from a person between 18 and 75 years old in good health. This sequence joins TRBV30 and TRBJ1-2, with D perhaps TRBD1 (5 bases). CDR3 bases read: TGTGCCTGGAGAAACGGGGGTGACGATGGC. Translated: CAWRNGGDDG. In full, the CDR3 is CAWRNGGDDGYTF. Using reference TRBV30 and TRBJ1-2 for the parts outside the CDR3, the full variable domain is SQTIHQWPATLVQPVGSPLSLECTVEGTSNPNLYWYRQAAGRGLQLLFYSVGIGQISSEVPQNLSASRPQDRQFILSSKKLLLSDSGFYLCAWRNGGDDGYTFGSGTRLTVV.